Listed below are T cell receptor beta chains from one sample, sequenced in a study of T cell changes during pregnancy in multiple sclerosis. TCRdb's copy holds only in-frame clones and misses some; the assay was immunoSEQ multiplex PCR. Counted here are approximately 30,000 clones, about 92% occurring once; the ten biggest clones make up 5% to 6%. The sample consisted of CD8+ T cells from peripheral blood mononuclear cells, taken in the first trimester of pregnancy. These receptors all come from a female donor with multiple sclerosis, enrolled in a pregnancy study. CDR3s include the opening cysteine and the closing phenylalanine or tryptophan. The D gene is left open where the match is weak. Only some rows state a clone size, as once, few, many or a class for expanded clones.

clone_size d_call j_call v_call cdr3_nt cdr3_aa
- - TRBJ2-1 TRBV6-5 TGTGCCAGCAGTTACTCGGTACTAGCTCTGAACAATGAGCAGTTCTTC CASSYSVLALNNEQFF
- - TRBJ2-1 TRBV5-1 TGCGCCAGCAGCTTGGGGTCCGGGGAGCAGAGTGAGCAGTTCTTC CASSLGSGEQSEQFF
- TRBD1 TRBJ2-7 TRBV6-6 TGTGCCAGCAGGGACCCGGGACAGGCCTACGAGCAGTACTTC CASRDPGQAYEQYF
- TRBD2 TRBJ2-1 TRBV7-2 TGTGCCAGCAGCTGGCCCGTAGCGGGGACCTACAATGAGCAGTTCTTC CASSWPVAGTYNEQFF
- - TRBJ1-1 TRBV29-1 TGCAGCGTTAGCGGGACAGAAGCTTTCTTT CSVSGTEAFF
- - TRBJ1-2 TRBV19 TGTGCCAGTAGTATATCCGGGGGCTATGGCTACACCTTC CASSISGGYGYTF
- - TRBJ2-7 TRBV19 TGTGCCAGTAGTATGCGTGAGGGGACTCGGGAGCAGTACTTC CASSMREGTREQYF
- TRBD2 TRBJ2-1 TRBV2 TGTGCCAGCAGTTCCGGACTAGCGGGAGTAAGTGAGCAGTTCTTC CASSSGLAGVSEQFF
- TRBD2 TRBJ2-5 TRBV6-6 TGTGCCAGCAGTACCCTCGGGGGGGCAGGGGAGACCCAGTACTTC CASSTLGGAGETQYF
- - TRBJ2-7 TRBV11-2 TGTGCCAGCAGCTTATCCCCAGGGGCGGGAGTACTCGAGCAGTACTTC CASSLSPGAGVLEQYF
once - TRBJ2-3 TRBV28 TGTGCCAGCAGTTTATCTTGGACTCGTGCTAGCACAGATACGCAGTATTTT CASSLSWTRASTDTQYF